The clone carrying this T cell receptor beta chain rates as medium-sized. Its antigen is unknown. The source of the sample is a study of neurological immune-mediated disorders. General study results and limits: Across subjects, expanded clones had no CDR3 amino acid sequences in common, pointing to private repertoires in all groups.

Time point described: longitudinal time-point 1 (baseline). The CDR3 runs to 14 residues. V dropped 7 bases and J dropped 0; count of bases not matched to a gene: 6. The germline gives CDR1 ENHRY, CDR2 SYGVKD. Template-switch 5'RACE cDNA synthesis added a 10-nucleotide unique molecular identifier. TCRdb processed the 5' RACE reads anew with MiXCR; each CDR3 protein has one entry. The data contain tens of thousands of distinct CDR3 sequences, roughly 15% of them seen just once; the ten biggest clones take up roughly 4.2%. The sample was PBMCs. V usage is TRBV10-3 and J usage is TRBJ2-7; 7 positions agree with TRBD2. The TCR originated in a female donor with HTLV-1-associated myelopathy (HAM/TSP). CDR3 DNA: TGTGCCATCAAGGGAGCGGGGAGCTCCTACGAGCAGTACTTC. Translated: CAIKGAGSSYEQYF.